The entry below gives a single T cell receptor (beta chain) sequence along with its context. The PCR employed 60 Vbeta primers together with 13 Jbeta primers. The data were produced by immunoSEQ multiplex PCR, yet TCRdb's version contains in-frame clones alone and is incomplete. This table holds 100,000 to 150,000 clones, 78% found once. The source of the sample is a study of cytomegalovirus exposure and HLA in healthy donors. The TCR was taken from a man aged 25 to 45 in good health and CMV-seropositive. The sequenced material came from PBMCs.

DNA for the CDR3: TGTGCCAGCAGTTTAATGTATACAGCTCCGAACACCGGGGAGCTGTTTTTT. This translates into CASSLMYTAPNTGELFF. V usage is TRBV28 and J usage is TRBJ2-2, with unresolved D. The CDR3 runs 17 residues. Germline V gene lookup returns CDR1 MDHEN and CDR2 SYDVKM. V was pared by 2 bases and J by 0 bases, with 13 bases between.